Sequencing of this T cell receptor beta chain was carried out in a study of regulatory T cells in long-lasting Graves disease. Study background: Freshly diagnosed Graves' patients had used antithyroid drugs for under 3 months. Study-wide results and caveats: Persistent patients shared more public clonotypes (roughly 2,800) than new patients (about 960).

The CDR3 extends over 13 amino acids. V lost 1 base to trimming and J lost 4 bases; unmatched junction nucleotides: 4. Germline V gene lookup returns CDR1 DFQATT and CDR2 SNEGSKA (reference sequence). Only a few counts were recorded for this clonotype. Its antigen is unidentified. Library construction for TCR beta used iRepertoire HTBI primers and Arm-PCR of CDR3 regions. One entry per CDR3 protein results from TCRdb running MiXCR on the multiplex PCR reads. The sample contains 400,000 to 500,000 distinct CDR3 sequences, approximately 15% of which appear only once. This sample's time point: newly diagnosed GD, antithyroid drugs for less than 3 months. Construction of the TCR library relied on RNA isolated from PBMCs. The sample was also reused in another study, on T cells in Graves' hyperthyroidism and ophthalmopathy. That source reports: Researchers defined stable Graves' hyperthyroidism as no ophthalmopathy progression within 18 months.

The sequences come from peripheral blood mononuclear cells (PBMCs), collected at new diagnosis, from a patient treated with antithyroid drugs. The chain couples TRBV20-1 to TRBJ2-7; 7 bases align to TRBD2. This TCR came from a woman in her twenties or thirties with Graves disease. CDR3 sequence reads: CSARGDYGYEQYF. The CDR3 DNA is TGCAGTGCTAGAGGGGACTACGGTTACGAGCAGTACTTC.